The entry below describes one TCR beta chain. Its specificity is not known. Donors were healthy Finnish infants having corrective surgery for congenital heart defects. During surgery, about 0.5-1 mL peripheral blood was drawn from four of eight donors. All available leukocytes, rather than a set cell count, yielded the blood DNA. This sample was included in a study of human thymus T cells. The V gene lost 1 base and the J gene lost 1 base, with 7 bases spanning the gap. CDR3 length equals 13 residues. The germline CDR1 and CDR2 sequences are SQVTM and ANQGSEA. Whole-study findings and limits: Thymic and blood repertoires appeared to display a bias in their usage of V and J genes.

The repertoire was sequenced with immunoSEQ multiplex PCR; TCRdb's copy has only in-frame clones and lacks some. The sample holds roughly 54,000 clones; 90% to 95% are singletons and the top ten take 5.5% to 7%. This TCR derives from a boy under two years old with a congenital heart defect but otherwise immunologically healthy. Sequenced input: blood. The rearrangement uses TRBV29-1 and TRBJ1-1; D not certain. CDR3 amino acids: CSVEVRRNTEAFF. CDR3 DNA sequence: TGCAGCGTTGAAGTTCGGCGGAACACTGAAGCTTTCTTT.